This TCR beta chain derives from a study of cytomegalovirus exposure and HLA in healthy donors. The study's findings and limits: The classifier was said to identify cytomegalovirus status with high specificity and sensitivity. Rare TCR sequences dominated, though some public TCRs recurred in many donors. There were fewer than 200 TCR beta chains listed as cytomegalovirus-associated.

Concerning this clone: The antigen remains unidentified.

The study drew the donors from its approximately 110-subject validation cohort, separate from the approximately 700-subject first cohort. Germline V gene lookup returns CDR1 MNHEY and CDR2 SMNVEV (reference sequence). The CDR3 consists of 14 residues. After removal of 6 bases from V and 4 bases from J, the junction contained 7 bases not matched to a gene. The table came from immunoSEQ multiplex PCR; TCRdb's copy has only in-frame clones and leaves some out. The sample includes over 200,000 clones, around 88% of them seen just once. J is TRBJ2-5 and V is TRBV27, with 8 bases matching TRBD1. This receptor was identified in a woman aged 18-29 years in good health and CMV-seronegative. The material sequenced was PBMCs. CDR3 residues: CASRGDRGIETQYF. The CDR3 bases are TGTGCCAGCAGGGGCGACAGGGGCATAGAGACCCAGTACTTC.